Following are 3 T cell receptor beta chains from one sample sequenced in a study of T cell repertoires in cytomegalovirus infection (dated by TCRdb to between 2017 and 2020). Their target antigens are unknown. The intended sense of this specimen's treatment or condition label: in vitro stimulation with specific CMV peptide epitopes to enrich CMV-specific T cells. The instrument given in TCRdb is Illumina HiSeq 1500. TCRdb reworked the public reads: Q25 trimming with fastp, MiXCR clone assembly, productive beta chains retained. For every CDR3 protein sequence, its rows merge into one entry that carries the most common genes and DNA. The sample table shows about 920,000 distinct CDR3 sequences, and 31% are seen once. The ten largest clonotypes hold around 15% of the sample. Sequenced here: cultured CD8+ T cells from PBMCs, sampled from culture after CMV antigen stimulation. The source is a human donor in good health (CMV status not recorded). Some clones in this sample may be carry-over from other donors' samples.

J is TRBJ1-2 and V is TRBV27; D is possibly TRBD1 (6 bases). V was shortened by 3 bases and J by 5 bases, with 13 bases between the two germline ends. The CDR3 contains 14 residues. Germline V CDR1 and CDR2: MNHEY, SMNVEV (reference sequence). Here the CDR3 reads CASSFAGAGYGYTF. DNA of the CDR3: TGTGCCAGCAGTTTTGCAGGGGCAGGATATGGCTACACCTTC.

This sequence joins TRBV19 and TRBJ2-1, with no clear D. The germline V gene encodes CDR1 LNHDA and CDR2 SQIVND (reference sequence). This CDR3 is built from 15 residues. Trimming cost V 3 bases and J 7 bases, with 16 bases left between them. This CDR3 reads CASSITGLIPNEQFF. CDR3 DNA: TGTGCCAGTAGTATTACGGGCCTTATTCCGAATGAGCAGTTCTTC.

The chain has TRBV4-1 and TRBJ1-2, with 9 bases aligning to TRBD1. Germline lookup yields CDR1 MGHRA and CDR2 YSYEKL. The CDR3 consists of 19 residues. The ends lost 0 bases at V and 0 bases at J; junction bases unmatched: 11. The CDR3 DNA sequence: TGCGCCAGCAGCCAAGATTGGAGGGCCAGACAGGGGGCTAACTATGGCTACACCTTC. Residues: CASSQDWRARQGANYGYTF.